The entry below describes one TCR beta chain. The CDR3 is made up of 11 amino acids. In germline, CDR1 is MNHNS, CDR2 SASEGT. Trimming shortened V by 4 bases and J by 13 bases, and 8 bases separated the two germline ends. This entry belongs to a study of blood T cells in healthy people across ages. Using a J-beta primer mix together with a sample-barcoded 5' primer, a second PCR was run for about 6 to 11 cycles. TCRdb re-called the 5' RACE reads through MiXCR, storing one row per CDR3 protein. Of roughly 1,500,000 distinct CDR3 sequences detected, about 35% appear once; the ten largest clones hold about 11%.

The material sequenced was blood. This chain links TRBV6-1 with TRBJ1-6; possible D gene TRBD1, 5 bases. The TCR originated in a woman aged 30 to 39 in good health. DNA for the CDR3: TGTGCCAGCAGTGCAGGGTTCCCCCTCCACTTT. Encoded protein: CASSAGFPLHF.